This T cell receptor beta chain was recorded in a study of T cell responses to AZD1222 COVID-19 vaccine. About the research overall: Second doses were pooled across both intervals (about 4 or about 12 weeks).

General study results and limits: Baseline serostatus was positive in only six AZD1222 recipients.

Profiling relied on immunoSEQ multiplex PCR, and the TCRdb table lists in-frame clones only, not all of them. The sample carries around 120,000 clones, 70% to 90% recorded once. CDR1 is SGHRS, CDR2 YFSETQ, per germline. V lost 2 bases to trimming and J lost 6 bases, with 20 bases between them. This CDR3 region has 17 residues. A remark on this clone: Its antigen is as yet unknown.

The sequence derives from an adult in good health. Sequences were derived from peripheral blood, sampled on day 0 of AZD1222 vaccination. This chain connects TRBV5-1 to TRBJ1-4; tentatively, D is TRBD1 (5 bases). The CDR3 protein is CASSFGRVRLGDEKLFF. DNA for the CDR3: TGCGCCAGCAGCTTTGGCAGGGTCCGTCTTGGGGATGAAAAACTGTTTTTT. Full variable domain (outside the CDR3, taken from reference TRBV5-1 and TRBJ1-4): KAGVTQTPRYLIKTRGQQVTLSCSPISGHRSVSWYQQTPGQGLQFLFEYFSETQRNKGNFPGRFSGRQFSNSRSEMNVSTLELGDSALYLCASSFGRVRLGDEKLFFGSGTQLSVL.